Here is one T cell receptor (beta chain) with its context. The data belong to a study of T cell clones after liver transplantation. CD3+CD4+ and CD3+CD8+ cells were FACS-sorted from thawed unstimulated PBMCs. This CDR3 comprises 13 residues. Germline lookup yields CDR1 LNHDA and CDR2 SQIVND (reference sequence). V dropped 5 bases and J dropped 3 bases, with 11 bases sitting between them. Profiled with immunoSEQ multiplex PCR; TCRdb holds only in-frame clones, not every one. The repertoire holds more than 6,000 clones, with 70% as singletons. The gene calls are TRBV19 and TRBJ2-7, with a possible D match to TRBD1 (5 bases). Specimen: CD8+ T cells from blood, collected before liver transplant. The sequence derives from a human donor who received a liver transplant. DNA of the CDR3: TGTGCCAGTAGTCCAGGGTTTGACTACGAGCAGTACTTC. Translated: CASSPGFDYEQYF.